Listed below are T cell receptor beta chains from one sample, sequenced in a study of T and B cells in COVID-19 patients. TCRdb processed the multiplex PCR reads anew with MiXCR; each CDR3 protein has one entry. The sample contains 4,500 to 6,500 distinct CDR3 sequences, about 25% of which appear only once. Sequences were obtained from blood. These receptors all stem from a human donor with active COVID-19. The CDR3 runs from the conserved cysteine through the conserved F or W. A D gene is named only where the DNA matches it firmly. Size is omitted from some rows. Given values are once, few, many or a class for expanded clones.

D gene,V gene,J gene,clone size,CDR3 protein,CDR3 DNA
.,TRBV30,TRBJ2-6,medium-sized,CAWSVGLSGANVLTF,TGTGCCTGGAGTGTAGGTCTCTCTGGGGCCAACGTCCTGACTTTC
.,TRBV4-3,TRBJ2-5,few,CASSQDGGTVPETQYF,TGCGCCAGCAGCCAAGATGGGGGGACAGTTCCGGAGACCCAGTACTTC
.,TRBV4-3,TRBJ1-2,few,CASSQEARSYGYTF,TGCGCCAGCAGCCAAGAAGCCAGGAGCTATGGCTACACCTTC
.,TRBV19,TRBJ1-2,medium-sized,CASSKAANYGYTF,TGTGCCAGTAGTAAGGCAGCTAACTATGGCTACACCTTC
.,TRBV20-1,TRBJ2-1,.,CSARPGSYNEQFF,TGCAGTGCTAGGCCAGGTTCCTACAATGAGCAGTTCTTC
.,TRBV4-1,TRBJ2-2,.,CASSQGLANTGELFF,TGCGCCAGCAGCCAAGGACTAGCGAACACCGGGGAGCTGTTTTTT
TRBD1,TRBV12-3/TRBV12-4,TRBJ2-7,medium-sized,CASSVGTGAEEQYF,TGTGCCAGCAGTGTAGGGACAGGGGCTGAGGAGCAGTACTTC
TRBD2,TRBV29-1,TRBJ2-1,.,CSAGGPEQFF,TGCAGCGCGGGGGGGCCTGAGCAGTTCTTC
.,TRBV5-4,TRBJ2-7,medium-sized,CASSLGVGDPYEQYF,TGTGCCAGCAGCTTGGGGGTGGGAGACCCATACGAGCAGTACTTC
.,TRBV11-2,TRBJ1-5,.,CASSPGQHSNQPQHF,TGTGCCAGCAGTCCCGGACAGCATAGCAATCAGCCCCAGCATTTT
TRBD1,TRBV30,TRBJ1-6,.,CAWVRDRGLSPLHF,TGTGCCTGGGTCCGGGACAGGGGGCTTTCACCCCTCCACTTT
TRBD2,TRBV7-2,TRBJ2-1,.,CASSNRRTSGINEQFF,TGTGCCAGCAGCAATCGAAGGACTAGCGGGATCAATGAGCAGTTCTTC
.,TRBV18,TRBJ2-3,large,CASSPELLKSTDTQYF,TGTGCCAGCTCACCAGAACTCCTTAAAAGCACAGATACGCAGTATTTT
.,TRBV6-2/TRBV6-3,TRBJ2-5,medium-sized,CASKSTQETQYF,TGTGCCAGTAAGTCAACCCAAGAGACCCAGTACTTC
.,TRBV12-3/TRBV12-4,TRBJ2-1,many,CASTTVSYNEQFF,TGTGCCAGCACAACAGTTTCCTACAATGAGCAGTTCTTC
TRBD1,TRBV7-2,TRBJ1-5,.,CASSSGTGRRQPQHF,TGTGCCAGCAGCTCTGGGACAGGGCGACGCCAGCCCCAGCATTTT
.,TRBV12-5,TRBJ2-7,.,CASGPAGAQYF,TGTGCTAGTGGTCCGGCAGGGGCGCAGTACTTC
.,TRBV24-1,TRBJ2-2,medium-sized,CATSDLGLVPTGELFF,TGTGCCACCAGTGATTTGGGGCTAGTGCCTACCGGGGAGCTGTTTTTT
.,TRBV18,TRBJ2-2,medium-sized,CASSPLVGTGELFF,TGTGCCAGCTCACCTTTAGTCGGCACCGGGGAGCTGTTTTTT
.,TRBV5-1,TRBJ2-5,few,CASSLVTGLAKETQYF,TGCGCCAGCAGCTTGGTAACAGGGCTAGCCAAAGAGACCCAGTACTTC
TRBD2,TRBV27,TRBJ2-7,medium-sized,CASRRRLAGVEQYF,TGTGCCAGCAGGCGAAGGCTAGCGGGAGTTGAGCAGTACTTC
.,TRBV6-1,TRBJ2-3,medium-sized,CATWGGVTTQYF,TGTGCCACCTGGGGCGGGGTGACTACGCAGTATTTT
.,TRBV20-1,TRBJ2-2,.,CSARGTFGTGELFF,TGCAGTGCTAGAGGGACTTTCGGCACCGGGGAGCTGTTTTTT
TRBD2,TRBV11-1,TRBJ2-7,medium-sized,CASAGAGARKEQYF,TGTGCCAGCGCAGGAGCGGGAGCTCGGAAGGAGCAGTACTTC
.,TRBV12-3/TRBV12-4,TRBJ1-2,many,CASSFSGHIYGYTF,TGTGCCAGCAGTTTTTCGGGACATATCTATGGCTACACCTTC
TRBD1,TRBV6-6,TRBJ1-1,.,CASSVTGGTEAFF,TGTGCCAGCAGTGTCACAGGGGGTACTGAAGCTTTCTTT
.,TRBV12-3/TRBV12-4,TRBJ1-6,medium-sized,CASSLLPTLNSPLHF,TGTGCCAGCAGTTTACTGCCGACTTTAAATTCACCCCTCCACTTT
TRBD1,TRBV19,TRBJ1-1,.,CASSIFGTGGEAFF,TGTGCCAGTAGTATTTTTGGGACAGGGGGTGAAGCTTTCTTT
TRBD1,TRBV2,TRBJ2-3,.,CASRAGGAADTQYF,TGTGCCAGCAGAGCAGGGGGCGCAGCAGATACGCAGTATTTT
.,TRBV29-1,TRBJ2-2,.,CSVDTVNTKELFF,TGCAGCGTTGATACGGTGAACACCAAGGAGCTGTTTTTT
.,TRBV7-6,TRBJ1-3,few,CASSLGGGGSGNTIYF,TGTGCCAGCAGCTTGGGGGGGGGAGGCTCTGGAAACACCATATATTTT
.,TRBV28,TRBJ2-1,.,CASSLWGNGANEQFF,TGTGCCAGCAGTTTATGGGGGAATGGGGCCAATGAGCAGTTCTTC
TRBD1,TRBV29-1,TRBJ1-3,.,CSGKTGGDGNTIYF,TGCAGCGGGAAGACAGGGGGCGACGGAAACACCATATATTTT
TRBD1,TRBV10-3,TRBJ2-5,.,CAIRPTGSQETQYF,TGTGCCATTAGACCGACAGGGAGCCAAGAGACCCAGTACTTC
.,TRBV25-1,TRBJ2-7,.,CASSESGRAPYEQYF,TGTGCCAGCAGTGAATCGGGCAGGGCCCCCTACGAGCAGTACTTC
.,TRBV7-9,TRBJ1-4,.,CASTKAGSTNEKLFF,TGTGCCAGCACCAAGGCAGGGTCAACTAATGAAAAACTGTTTTTT
TRBD2,TRBV6-1,TRBJ2-3,once,CASSLAGSKDTQYF,TGTGCCAGCAGTCTAGCGGGGTCCAAAGATACGCAGTATTTT
TRBD2,TRBV20-1,TRBJ2-1,.,CSARGSTSGRAGNEQFF,TGCAGTGCTAGAGGATCCACTAGCGGGAGGGCTGGCAATGAGCAGTTCTTC
TRBD1,TRBV29-1,TRBJ1-2,medium-sized,CSVDPRQGHIYGYTF,TGCAGCGTTGACCCACGACAGGGCCATATCTATGGCTACACCTTC
.,TRBV6-2/TRBV6-3,TRBJ2-3,medium-sized,CASSLALSTDTQYF,TGTGCCAGCAGTTTGGCCTTGAGCACAGATACGCAGTATTTT
.,TRBV27,TRBJ2-3,medium-sized,CASSLDLGTQYF,TGTGCCAGCAGTTTGGACCTTGGTACGCAGTATTTT
.,TRBV5-4,TRBJ1-1,.,CASSSGIGGSKAFF,TGTGCCAGCAGCTCGGGGATCGGGGGCTCTAAAGCTTTCTTT
.,TRBV15,TRBJ2-7,medium-sized,CATSGGTFSYEQYF,TGTGCCACCAGCGGAGGGACTTTTAGTTACGAGCAGTACTTC
TRBD1,TRBV5-1,TRBJ1-1,.,CASSLGQGGNTEAFF,TGCGCCAGCAGCTTGGGACAGGGGGGGAACACTGAAGCTTTCTTT
.,TRBV30,TRBJ1-1,medium-sized,CAWSKQQNTEAFF,TGTGCCTGGAGTAAACAGCAGAACACTGAAGCTTTCTTT
TRBD1,TRBV6-2/TRBV6-3,TRBJ2-7,.,CASSWGTGLNYEQYF,TGTGCCAGCAGCTGGGGGACAGGGCTGAACTACGAGCAGTACTTC
TRBD1,TRBV19,TRBJ2-7,.,CASSSTGGRSGEQYF,TGTGCCAGTAGTTCGACAGGGGGCCGGTCCGGGGAGCAGTACTTC
TRBD2,TRBV7-2,TRBJ2-5,.,CASSEGLAGVGVTQYF,TGTGCCAGCAGCGAGGGACTAGCGGGAGTCGGAGTGACCCAGTACTTC
TRBD1,TRBV5-4,TRBJ1-2,few,CASSPLGQGSTYGYTF,TGTGCCAGCAGCCCTCTGGGACAGGGCTCAACCTATGGCTACACCTTC
.,TRBV7-9,TRBJ2-7,.,CASSFGRDEQYF,TGTGCCAGCAGCTTTGGGAGAGACGAGCAGTACTTC
.,TRBV13,TRBJ2-3,medium-sized,CASSLGGTQYF,TGTGCCAGCAGCTTAGGTGGTACGCAGTATTTT
TRBD2,TRBV12-3/TRBV12-4,TRBJ2-6,few,CASSSNAGTSGGANVLTF,TGTGCCAGCAGTTCCAACGCCGGGACTAGCGGTGGGGCCAACGTCCTGACTTTC
.,TRBV18,TRBJ2-2,large,CASQEGYKAGELFF,TGTGCCAGCCAAGAGGGATATAAAGCCGGGGAGCTGTTTTTT
TRBD2,TRBV19,TRBJ2-2,.,CASRAGTSGYNGELFF,TGTGCCAGTAGGGCGGGGACTAGCGGGTACAACGGGGAGCTGTTTTTT